The 25 T cell receptor beta chains reported below all come from one sample, sequenced in a study of cytomegalovirus exposure and HLA in healthy donors. The PCR contained 60 Vbeta and 13 Jbeta primers. The data were produced by immunoSEQ multiplex PCR, yet TCRdb's version contains in-frame clones alone and is incomplete. The sample includes some 160,000 clones, roughly 80% of them seen just once. The sequenced material came from PBMCs. These TCRs come from a male donor in good health and CMV-seropositive.

This rearrangement joins TRBV5-4 to TRBJ1-1; the D is unclear. CDR1 is SGHNT, CDR2 YYREEE, per germline (reference sequence). Trimming shortened V by 3 bases and J by 6 bases, and 12 bases separated the two germline ends. CDR3 length: 13 amino acids. CDR3 protein: CASSSPLSPEAFF. Here the CDR3 DNA reads TGTGCCAGCAGCTCCCCCCTGTCCCCTGAAGCTTTCTTT.

The chain links TRBV19 to TRBJ2-1, with 13 nucleotides matching TRBD2. V lost 3 bases and J lost 8; bases outside the gene matches: 7. CDR3 length: 16 amino acids. Germline values: CDR1 LNHDA, CDR2 SQIVND (reference sequence). CDR3 sequence reads: CASSIIRTSGRDEQFF. The CDR3, as DNA: TGTGCCAGTAGTATCATCCGGACTAGCGGGAGAGATGAGCAGTTCTTC.

The chain joins TRBV19 to TRBJ2-4; D perhaps matches TRBD2 (5 bases). V lost 3 bases and J lost 1, with 16 bases in between. Germline CDR1 LNHDA, CDR2 SQIVND (reference sequence). This CDR3 has 17 residues. Here the CDR3 reads CASSMRGSSAAKNIQYF. CDR3 DNA sequence: TGTGCCAGTAGTATGCGAGGGTCGTCAGCGGCCAAAAACATTCAGTACTTC.

The rearrangement joins TRBV9 to TRBJ1-4, with TRBD1 as a possible D gene (6 bases). V lost 3 bases and J lost 8, with 23 bases in between. CDR3 length: 17 amino acids. Germline values: CDR1 SGDLS, CDR2 YYNGEE. As DNA, the CDR3 is TGTGCCAGCAGCGCGTCGACCGGGGGGGGCCCCGCGGAAAAACTGTTTTTT. Protein sequence: CASSASTGGGPAEKLFF.

This clone was counted only a few times. The chain uses TRBV5-8 and TRBJ2-3; 7 bases align to TRBD1. V trimming: 4 bases; J trimming: 0 bases; junction bases outside the gene matches: 8. The CDR3 is made up of 16 amino acids. The germline V gene encodes CDR1 SGHTS and CDR2 YDEGEE. CDR3 sequence (DNA): TGTGCCAGCAGCCCAGGGACAGATTCTAGCACAGATACGCAGTATTTT. It specifies CASSPGTDSSTDTQYF.

The chain couples TRBV6-1 to TRBJ1-5, with D possibly matching TRBD1 (5 bases). CDR3 length: 13 amino acids. CDR1 MNHNS and CDR2 SASEGT come from the germline V gene. The V end was cut by 4 bases, the J end by 4 bases, with 8 bases between. The CDR3 loop reads CASSVRGNQPQHF. CDR3 nucleotides: TGTGCCAGCAGTGTCCGGGGGAATCAGCCCCAGCATTTT.

This clone has more than one count but fewer than ten. This chain links TRBV4-3 with TRBJ2-7; D possibly corresponds to TRBD1 (5 bases). The V end lost 1 base, the J end lost 3 bases, and 10 bases lay between the germline ends. The V gene's germline CDR1 is LGHNA and CDR2 YSLEER. The CDR3 length is 14 residues. The DNA of the CDR3 is TGCGCCAGCAGCCAAGCAGGGTTAGGCTACGAGCAGTACTTC. As protein: CASSQAGLGYEQYF.

The V and J genes are TRBV5-8 and TRBJ2-3; D possibly corresponds to TRBD2 (6 bases). The V gene's germline CDR1 is SGHTS and CDR2 YDEGEE. The CDR3 is made up of 13 amino acids. Trimming removed 2 bases from V and 3 bases from J, with 7 bases in between. The CDR3: CASSFGGTDTQYF. CDR3 in DNA: TGTGCCAGCAGCTTTGGGGGGACAGATACGCAGTATTTT.

J is TRBJ2-7 and V is TRBV18; possibly TRBD2 for D (7 bases). Germline V gene data show CDR1 as KGHSH and CDR2 as LQKENI. This CDR3 has 16 residues. Trimming left V 2 bases short and J 4 bases short, with 18 bases between. The CDR3, as DNA: TGTGCCAGCTCACCATTGAATCGGGGGGCCGGGTACGAGCAGTACTTC. Translated: CASSPLNRGAGYEQYF.

The rearrangement links TRBV7-6 to TRBJ2-6; D gene ambiguous. Trimming stripped 1 base from V and 4 bases from J, with 11 bases between. CDR3 length: 16 residues. Germline V gene sequence: CDR1 SGHVS, CDR2 FNYEAQ. CDR3 amino acids: CASSLVLDMGANVLTF. CDR3 DNA: TGTGCCAGCAGCTTAGTCTTAGATATGGGGGCCAACGTCCTGACTTTC. Variable domain in full (rest from reference TRBV7-6 and TRBJ2-6): GAGVSQSPRYKVTKRGQDVALRCDPISGHVSLYWYRQALGQGPEFLTYFNYEAQQDKSGLPNDRFSAERPEGSISTLTIQRTEQRDSAMYRCASSLVLDMGANVLTFGAGSRLTVL.

This clone was observed a single time. This chain joins TRBV5-6 and TRBJ2-5; 7 bases agree with TRBD1. The CDR3 sequence is 13 residues long. Trimming at V came to 3 bases and at J to 2 bases, leaving 1 base not matched to a gene. Germline CDR1 is SGHDT and CDR2 is YYEEEE. The CDR3, as DNA: TGTGCCAGCAGCTGGGACAGTCAAGAGACCCAGTACTTC. Amino acids: CASSWDSQETQYF.

The chain carries TRBV11-2 and TRBJ1-2, with TRBD1 identical over 10 bases. This CDR3 has 15 amino acids. J was trimmed by 0 bases and V by 8 bases; bases with no gene match: 6. Per the germline V gene, CDR1 is SGHAT and CDR2 is FQNNGV. The chain's CDR3 is CASHGTGEANYGYTF. DNA of the CDR3: TGTGCCAGCCACGGGACAGGGGAGGCTAACTATGGCTACACCTTC.

The chain is built from TRBV9 and TRBJ2-3, with D perhaps matching TRBD1 (6 bases). Germline CDR1 SGDLS, CDR2 YYNGEE. The CDR3 contains 15 residues. V was pared by 4 bases and J by 1 base, with 13 bases between. The CDR3: CASSQLRQGTDTQYF. The CDR3 coding sequence is TGTGCCAGCAGCCAATTAAGACAGGGCACAGATACGCAGTATTTT.

V is TRBV27 and J is TRBJ2-1; tentative D call: TRBD2 (6 bases). Germline V gene data show CDR1 as MNHEY and CDR2 as SMNVEV (reference sequence). CDR3 length: 14 amino acids. Trimming shortened V by 2 bases and J by 5 bases, and 10 bases separated the two germline ends. CDR3: CASSLKSGDNEQFF. Here the CDR3 DNA reads TGTGCCAGCAGTTTAAAATCGGGGGACAATGAGCAGTTCTTC.

The chain combines TRBV10-1 with TRBJ1-1; TRBD1 matches at 9 bases. The CDR3 loop spans 15 amino acids. After removal of 5 bases from V and 4 bases from J, the junction contained 8 bases not matched to a gene. Germline V lookup: CDR1 WNHNN, CDR2 SYGVQD (reference sequence). The DNA for the CDR3 is TGCGCCAGCAGTAAGACCGGGACAGGGAGCACTGAAGCTTTCTTT. It yields the protein CASSKTGTGSTEAFF.

This clone was detected a few times. The chain links TRBV9 to TRBJ2-7; possible D gene TRBD1, 6 bases. V dropped 5 bases and J dropped 3 bases, with 18 bases sitting between them. The length of the CDR3 is 15 residues. CDR1 SGDLS and CDR2 YYNGEE come from the germline V gene. CDR3 region: CASSQTGHGVYEQYF. The CDR3 nucleotides read TGTGCCAGCAGTCAGACGGGACATGGGGTCTACGAGCAGTACTTC. Combining the CDR3 with reference TRBV9 and TRBJ2-7 gives the whole variable domain DSGVTQTPKHLITATGQRVTLRCSPRSGDLSVYWYQQSLDQGLQFLIQYYNGEERAKGNILERFSAQQFPDLHSELNLSSLELGDSALYFCASSQTGHGVYEQYFGPGTRLTVT.

This rearrangement joins TRBV6-4 to TRBJ2-4; no clear D. V lost 4 bases to trimming and J lost 3 bases, with 4 bases between them. The CDR3 is 12 residues long. Germline CDR1 MRHNA, CDR2 SNTAGT. CDR3 in amino acids: CASSVHKNIQYF. DNA of the CDR3: TGTGCCAGCAGTGTACACAAAAACATTCAGTACTTC.

V and J are TRBV5-1 and TRBJ2-5; D possibly corresponds to TRBD2 (6 bases). Deletions cut 1 base from V and 7 bases from J, with 11 bases between. Per the germline V gene, CDR1 is SGHRS and CDR2 is YFSETQ. The CDR3 length is 13 residues. CDR3: CASSLSSVGTQYF. In nucleotides, the CDR3 is TGCGCCAGCAGCTTGTCTAGCGTGGGGACCCAGTACTTC.

In this sample, this clone turned up a few times. The chain uses TRBV29-1 and TRBJ2-7, with 7 bases aligning to TRBD1. Per the germline V gene, CDR1 is SQVTM and CDR2 is ANQGSEA. The CDR3 covers 11 residues. The junction had 3 bases not matched to a gene; V was cut back by 7 bases and J by 3 bases. Here the CDR3 DNA reads TGCAGCGCCCGGACAGGCTACGAGCAGTACTTC. It is translated as CSARTGYEQYF.

Points on this clone: A read error may produce the germline difference seen at one junction end. The chain uses TRBV9 and TRBJ2-7; 10 bases agree with TRBD2. Germline CDR1 is SGDLS and CDR2 is YYNGEE. The CDR3 has 13 residues. The CDR3 loop reads CASNVAGGYEQYF. The CDR3, as DNA: TGTGCCAGCAACGTAGCGGGAGGCTACGAGCAGTACTTC.

The chain is built from TRBV30 and TRBJ1-2; possibly TRBD1 for D (5 bases). Per the germline V gene, CDR1 is GTSNPN and CDR2 is SVGIG (reference sequence). CDR3 length: 14 residues. Trimming pared 6 bases from V and 3 bases from J, leaving 17 bases between. Written as DNA, the CDR3 is TGTGCCTGCCTTGGGGGGGGTCGTCACTATGGCTACACCTTC. As protein: CACLGGGRHYGYTF.

The chain carries TRBV5-5 and TRBJ1-2; 7 nucleotides line up with TRBD1. The CDR3 totals 14 residues. V trimming: 6 bases; J trimming: 6 bases; junction bases outside the gene matches: 11. Germline lookup yields CDR1 SGHKS and CDR2 YYEKEE (reference sequence). The CDR3 reads CASTLQGRGNGYTF. CDR3 nucleotides: TGTGCCAGCACCCTACAGGGGCGAGGGAATGGCTACACCTTC.

This chain joins TRBV18 and TRBJ1-4; no definite D call. Deletions cut 2 bases from V and 7 bases from J, with 14 bases between. In germline, CDR1 is KGHSH, CDR2 LQKENI. The CDR3 consists of 15 residues. CDR3 bases: TGTGCCAGCTCACCAGAACGGCAGTCAGGTGAAAAACTGTTTTTT. It specifies CASSPERQSGEKLFF. Complete variable domain (other parts from reference TRBV18 and TRBJ1-4): NAGVMQNPRHLVRRRGQEARLRCSPMKGHSHVYWYRQLPEEGLKFMVYLQKENIIDESGMPKERFSAEFPKEGPSILRIQQVVRGDSAAYFCASSPERQSGEKLFFGSGTQLSVL.

The chain is built from TRBV6-1 and TRBJ2-1, with 9 bases that match TRBD2. CDR1 and CDR2 from the germline V gene are MNHNS and SASEGT. The CDR3 length is 15 residues. Trimming took 4 bases from V and 9 from J; bases not matched to a gene: 10. CDR3 protein: CASSGRGGRGSEQFF. In DNA form, the CDR3 reads TGTGCCAGCAGTGGGCGGGGGGGCCGGGGCAGTGAGCAGTTCTTC.

The chain has TRBV25-1 and TRBJ1-2; D remains unclear. V was clipped by 4 bases and J by 5 bases, with 8 bases between them. Germline CDR1 reads MGHDK; CDR2 reads SYGVNS. The CDR3 has 12 amino acids. The CDR3 region is CASSGDNYGYTF. Written as DNA, the CDR3 is TGTGCCAGCAGTGGAGACAATTATGGCTACACCTTC.